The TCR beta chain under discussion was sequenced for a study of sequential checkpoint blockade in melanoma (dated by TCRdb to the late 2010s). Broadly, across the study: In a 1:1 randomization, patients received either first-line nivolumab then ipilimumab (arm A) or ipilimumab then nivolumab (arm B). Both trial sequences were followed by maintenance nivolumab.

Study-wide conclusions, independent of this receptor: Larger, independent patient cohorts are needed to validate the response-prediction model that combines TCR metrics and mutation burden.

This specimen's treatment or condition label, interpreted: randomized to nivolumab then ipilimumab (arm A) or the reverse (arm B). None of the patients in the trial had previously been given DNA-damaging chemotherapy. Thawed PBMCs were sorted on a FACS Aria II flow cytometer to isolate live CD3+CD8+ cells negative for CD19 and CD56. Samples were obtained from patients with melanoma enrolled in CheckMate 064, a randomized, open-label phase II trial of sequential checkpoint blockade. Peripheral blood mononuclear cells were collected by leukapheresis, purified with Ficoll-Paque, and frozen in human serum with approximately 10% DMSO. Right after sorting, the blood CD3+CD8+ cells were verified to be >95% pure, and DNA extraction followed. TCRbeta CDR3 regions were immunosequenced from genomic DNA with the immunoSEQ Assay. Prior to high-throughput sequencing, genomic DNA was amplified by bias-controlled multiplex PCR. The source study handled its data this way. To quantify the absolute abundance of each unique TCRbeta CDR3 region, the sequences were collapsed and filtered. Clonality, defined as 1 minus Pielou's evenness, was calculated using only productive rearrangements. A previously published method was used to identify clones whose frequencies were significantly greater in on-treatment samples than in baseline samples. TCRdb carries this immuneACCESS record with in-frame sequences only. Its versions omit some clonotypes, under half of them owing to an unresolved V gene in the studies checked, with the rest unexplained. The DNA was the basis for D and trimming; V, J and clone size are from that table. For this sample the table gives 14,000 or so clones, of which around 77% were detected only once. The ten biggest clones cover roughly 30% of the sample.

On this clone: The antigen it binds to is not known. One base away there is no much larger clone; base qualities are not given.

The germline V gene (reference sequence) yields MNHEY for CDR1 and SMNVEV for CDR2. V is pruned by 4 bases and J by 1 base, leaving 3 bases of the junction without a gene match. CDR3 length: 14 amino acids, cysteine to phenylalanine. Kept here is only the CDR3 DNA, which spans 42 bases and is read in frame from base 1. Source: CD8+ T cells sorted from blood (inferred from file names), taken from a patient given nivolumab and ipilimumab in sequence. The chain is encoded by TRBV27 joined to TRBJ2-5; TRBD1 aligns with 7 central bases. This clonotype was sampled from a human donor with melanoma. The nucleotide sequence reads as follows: TGTGCCAGCAGTTCAACAGGGGCCCAAGAGACCCAGTACTTC. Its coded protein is CASSSTGAQETQYF.